The next 13 T cell receptor beta chains were all read from a single sample in a study of T cells after yellow fever vaccination. TCRdb re-called the 5' RACE reads through MiXCR, storing one row per CDR3 protein. The table includes under 300,000 distinct CDR3 sequences, 6.9% detected once. Sequences were derived from CD4+ T cells sorted from PBMCs, sampled 15 days after the yellow fever booster vaccination. The origin of the receptors is a man between 25 and 39 years old who received the YFV17D yellow fever vaccine.

CDR3 loop: CSVEDRGQATEAFF. The CDR3 nucleotides read TGCAGCGTTGAAGACAGGGGGCAAGCCACTGAAGCTTTCTTT. V usage is TRBV29-1 and J usage is TRBJ1-1; 8 bases fit TRBD1. CDR3 length: 14 residues. Germline trimming cut 0 bases from V and 4 bases from J; bases unmatched to any gene: 4. The germline CDR1 and CDR2 sequences are SQVTM and ANQGSEA.

The genes are TRBV6-6 and TRBJ1-5, with 7 bases fitting TRBD1. The CDR3 sequence is 13 residues long. V trimming: 7 bases; J trimming: 4 bases; junction bases outside the gene matches: 4. Germline V CDR1 and CDR2: MNHNY, SVGAGI (reference sequence). DNA of the CDR3: TGTGCCAGCAAGGGCAGGGGGAATCAGCCCCAGCATTTT. Protein product: CASKGRGNQPQHF.

V gene TRBV20-1 combines with J gene TRBJ1-1; no definite D call. Trimming took 0 bases from V and 4 from J, leaving 9 bases between them. The germline gives CDR1 DFQATT, CDR2 SNEGSKA (reference sequence). This CDR3 contains 13 residues. The DNA of the CDR3 is TGCAGTGCTAGAGATGGGGTGGGCACTGAAGCTTTCTTT. This encodes CSARDGVGTEAFF.

This clonotype was picked up many times. V gene TRBV7-2 combines with J gene TRBJ2-7; possibly TRBD2 for D (6 bases). CDR3 length equals 14 residues. Trimming cost V 3 bases and J 5 bases, with 14 bases left between them. The germline V gene encodes CDR1 SGHTA and CDR2 FQGNSA. The CDR3 DNA follows: TGTGCCAGCAGCTTGACCGGGACTTCTCACGAGCAGTACTTC. As protein: CASSLTGTSHEQYF.

The sample holds many counts of this clonotype. The chain joins TRBV20-1 to TRBJ1-5, with a tentative D call TRBD1 (5 bases). The CDR3 length is 13 residues. Germline CDR1 and CDR2: DFQATT and SNEGSKA (reference sequence). Trimming took off 3 bases at V and 5 bases at J, with 11 bases between the two ends. In DNA, the CDR3 is TGCAGTGCTAGCGGGACGGGAGATCAGCCCCAGCATTTT. This codes for CSASGTGDQPQHF.

This clonotype was picked up many times. A read error may account for a junction end that differs from germline. The gene calls are TRBV7-3 and TRBJ2-7, with D perhaps matching TRBD1 (5 bases). Germline assignment: CDR1 SGHTA and CDR2 FQGTGA. The CDR3 is 10 amino acids. The CDR3 here is CGHNSYEQYF. CDR3 nucleotides: TGCGGACACAACTCCTACGAGCAGTACTTC.

This clonotype has at least ten counts. The chain joins TRBV5-1 to TRBJ2-3, with 13 bases matching TRBD2. Trimming took 3 bases from V and 3 from J; bases not matched to a gene: 1. Per germline, CDR1 SGHRS and CDR2 YFSETQ. CDR3 length: 15 amino acids. In DNA, the CDR3 is TGCGCCAGCAGCTCGGGACTAGCGGGAACAGATACGCAGTATTTT. It translates to CASSSGLAGTDTQYF.

The V gene is TRBV7-9, the J gene TRBJ2-5, with 8 bases lining up with TRBD1. The length of the CDR3 is 15 residues. CDR1 is SEHNR, CDR2 FQNEAQ, per germline (reference sequence). The V gene end was trimmed by 5 bases and the J gene end by 4 bases; junction bases not matched to a gene: 9. The chain's CDR3 is CASSSRTGRGETQYF. The CDR3 bases are TGTGCCAGCAGCAGCAGGACAGGGAGAGGAGAGACCCAGTACTTC.

The rearrangement joins TRBV4-3 to TRBJ2-2; TRBD1 matches 11 bases. Germline CDR1 LGHNA, CDR2 YSLEER. V shed 1 base, J shed 6 bases, and the junction held 4 bases outside the gene matches. The CDR3 contains 16 residues. The CDR3 nucleotides read TGCGCCAGCAGCCAAGCTGGGACAGGGGGGGCCGGGGAGCTGTTTTTT. It translates to CASSQAGTGGAGELFF.

This clonotype was seen repeatedly, ten times or more. The chain combines TRBV5-1 with TRBJ2-1, with D uncertain. The V and J ends lost 0 bases and 5 bases respectively, with 6 bases between them. Germline CDR1 is SGHRS and CDR2 is YFSETQ. This CDR3 is 13 amino acids long. CDR3 sequence reads: CASSLATDNEQFF. The CDR3 bases are TGCGCCAGCAGCTTGGCGACGGACAATGAGCAGTTCTTC. The full variable domain, with the rest looked up from reference TRBV5-1 and TRBJ2-1, is KAGVTQTPRYLIKTRGQQVTLSCSPISGHRSVSWYQQTPGQGLQFLFEYFSETQRNKGNFPGRFSGRQFSNSRSEMNVSTLELGDSALYLCASSLATDNEQFFGPGTRLTVL.

This sequence joins TRBV27 and TRBJ1-1, with TRBD1 identical over 11 bases. V lost 3 bases to trimming and J lost 10 bases; unmatched junction nucleotides: 7. The CDR3 runs to 14 residues. Germline V gene lookup returns CDR1 MNHEY and CDR2 SMNVEV (reference sequence). The CDR3 DNA follows: TGTGCCAGCAGTTTCACCGGGACAGGGGGTTTAGCTTTCTTT. As protein: CASSFTGTGGLAFF.

This clonotype was seen a handful of times. The rearrangement links TRBV5-5 to TRBJ2-2; D is unclear. The CDR3 spans 15 residues. Germline V lookup: CDR1 SGHKS, CDR2 YYEKEE (reference sequence). The V and J ends lost 8 bases and 0 bases respectively, with 14 bases between them. CDR3 coding DNA: TGTGCCAGTACATACGGACGTTCGAACACCGGGGAGCTGTTTTTT. Translation gives CASTYGRSNTGELFF.

This clonotype was observed many times. The V and J genes are TRBV5-1 and TRBJ2-3; D not resolved. The CDR3 is 13 residues long. V was cut by 2 bases and J by 4 bases, with 8 bases left in between. Germline-derived CDR1 and CDR2 are SGHRS and YFSETQ. The CDR3 DNA sequence: TGCGCCAGCAGCTTAGGCCACTCAGATACGCAGTATTTT. Encoded protein: CASSLGHSDTQYF.